This T cell receptor (beta chain) originates from a study of shared clonotypes between healthy human individuals. Study results and caveats: Sharing of clonotypes among donors was expected to vary with sequencing depth.

About this clone itself: Its antigen is not known.

Authors' processing steps: Filtering differed since immunoSEQ provided only junctions, with no quality scores. Measured with immunoSEQ multiplex PCR; TCRdb has only the in-frame clones, and not every one. The DNA gave D and trimming, while V, J and clone size come from that table. The table lists about 1.5 million clones, approximately 98% of them singletons. Everyone who donated was a Caucasian adult who lived in Nashville, Tennessee. CDR1 SEHNR and CDR2 FQNEAQ come from the germline V gene (reference sequence). The ends were cut back, 5 bases at V and 11 bases at J, with 16 bases in the middle. The CDR3 consists of 13 residues.

The sample consisted of naive CD4+ T cells sorted from blood. The subset was: CD45RA+ positively selected. This chain uses TRBV7-9 with TRBJ2-1; TRBD2 might be the D (6 bases). This sequence originates from a young man in good health. The chain's CDR3 is CASSPQTAGKQFF. As DNA, the CDR3 is TGTGCCAGCAGCCCCCAGACGGCGGGGAAGCAGTTCTTC.